This T cell receptor beta chain is drawn from a study of shared clonotypes between healthy human individuals. Generated by immunoSEQ multiplex PCR, the TCRdb table keeps only in-frame clones and is missing some. The table includes millions of clones, roughly 94% detected once. Naivety among CD8 cells was defined by CD45RO negativity and positive CCR7 selection, thereby excluding terminally differentiated effector memory CD45RA+ cells. The material sequenced was naive CD8+ T cells sorted from blood. The TCR sequence derives from a man younger than 35 in good health.

CDR3: CASSPGHSQTEAFF. The DNA of the CDR3 is TGTGCCAGTAGTCCCGGACACTCCCAAACTGAAGCTTTCTTT. V is TRBV19 and J is TRBJ1-1; possible D gene TRBD1, 5 bases. The CDR3 spans 14 residues. Germline CDR1 LNHDA, CDR2 SQIVND (reference sequence). V gave up 5 bases and J gave up 5 bases, with 15 bases separating them.